This entry features one T cell receptor beta chain sequence. This sample stems from a study of T cells in Graves' hyperthyroidism and ophthalmopathy. With 1 base removed from V and 2 bases from J, the gap between germline ends came to 8 bases. Germline V gene lookup returns CDR1 DFQATT and CDR2 SNEGSKA (reference sequence). The CDR3 covers 13 residues. RNA transcripts were the template for amplifying TCR beta CDR3 regions. HTBI primers were employed in a first-round RT-PCR of the TCR CDR3. TCRdb re-derived calls from the multiplex PCR reads in MiXCR, one entry per CDR3 protein. The data contain approximately 600,000 distinct CDR3 sequences, approximately 14% of them singletons.

The sequencing sample was made of blood. The clonotype originates from a woman in her 40s with Graves' ophthalmopathy. The chain links TRBV20-1 to TRBJ2-5; D is possibly TRBD2 (5 bases). The CDR3 coding sequence is TGCAGTGCTAGAGCTGACTATCAAGAGACCCAGTACTTC. Translated, it gives CSARADYQETQYF.